The 23 T cell receptor beta chains in this list originate from one sample, sequenced in a study of Graves' ophthalmopathy and Graves' hyperthyroidism. The TCR beta CDR3 regions underwent amplification from RNA transcripts. Amplification began with first-round RT-PCR using HTBI primers, then second-round multiplex PCR was performed. TCRdb used MiXCR to reprocess the multiplex PCR reads, holding one entry per CDR3 protein. The sample holds 1 million to 1.3 million distinct CDR3 sequences, about 40% seen once. The sequencing sample was made of peripheral blood or thyroid tissue (not recorded which). Receptor source: an adult man with Graves' hyperthyroidism.

The genes are TRBV10-3 and TRBJ1-6, with 10 bases that match TRBD1. The V gene's germline CDR1 is ENHRY and CDR2 SYGVKD. This CDR3 comprises 15 residues. Losses at the gene ends were 2 bases for V and 8 bases for J; bases not matched to a gene: 3. CDR3 sequence: CAISEPGTGDSPLHF. The CDR3 DNA reads as TGTGCCATCAGTGAGCCCGGGACAGGGGATTCACCCCTCCACTTT.

The rearrangement links TRBV27 to TRBJ1-2, with 7 bases identical to TRBD1. The J segment lost 6 bases and the V segment lost 0 bases, leaving 4 bases of the junction unmatched. There are 14 residues in the CDR3. From germline, CDR1 is MNHEY and CDR2 SMNVEV (reference sequence). The CDR3 is CASSLSTGPHGYTF. The CDR3 region has the DNA TGTGCCAGCAGTTTATCGACAGGGCCCCATGGCTACACCTTC.

This clonotype was recorded at least ten times. The gene calls are TRBV12-3 or TRBV12-4 and TRBJ1-1; D is unclear. V was clipped by 0 bases and J by 0 bases, with 8 bases between them. The CDR3 has 15 residues. The CDR3 DNA follows: TGTGCCAGCAGTTTAGCCGATTACATGAACACTGAAGCTTTCTTT. Its translation is CASSLADYMNTEAFF.

This clonotype was seen a few times. A much larger clone differs from this one at a single base, so this may be a read error. The chain is built from TRBV19 and TRBJ1-5; D remains unclear. This CDR3 region has 15 residues. V dropped 7 bases and J dropped 4 bases, with 17 bases sitting between them. The germline V gene encodes CDR1 LNHDA and CDR2 SQIVND (reference sequence). The CDR3 is CASTKGGLWNQPQHF. As DNA, the CDR3 is TGTGCCAGTACCAAGGGCGGGTTATGGAATCAGCCCCAGCATTTT.

This clonotype was detected a few times. The gene calls are TRBV29-1 and TRBJ2-2, with 11 nucleotides matching TRBD2. Germline-derived CDR1 and CDR2 are SQVTM and ANQGSEA. The ends lost 7 bases at V and 6 bases at J; junction bases unmatched: 10. This CDR3 has 15 amino acids. CDR3 protein: CSAGLAGLRAGELFF. CDR3 nucleotide sequence: TGCAGCGCAGGACTAGCGGGCCTAAGAGCCGGGGAGCTGTTTTTT.

This clonotype was detected once. CDR3 bases: TGTGCCAGCAGGGGAGGAGTGAGCGGGGCCAACGTCCTGACTTTC. Translating it yields CASRGGVSGANVLTF. The chain uses TRBV25-1 and TRBJ2-6, with a tentative D call TRBD2 (6 bases). The V end was cut by 6 bases, the J end by 4 bases, with 13 bases between. The CDR3 consists of 15 residues. CDR1 is MGHDK, CDR2 SYGVNS, per germline. The full variable domain, rest sourced from reference TRBV25-1 and TRBJ2-6, is EADIYQTPRYLVIGTGKKITLECSQTMGHDKMYWYQQDPGMELHLIHYSYGVNSTEKGDLSSESTVSRIRTEHFPLTLESARPSHTSQYLCASRGGVSGANVLTFGAGSRLTVL.

This clonotype came up many times. The rearrangement joins TRBV7-2 to TRBJ2-2, with a tentative D call TRBD1 (5 bases). Trimming removed 7 bases at V and 9 bases at J, with 15 bases between. From germline, CDR1 is SGHTA and CDR2 FQGNSA. The CDR3 covers 13 residues. In nucleotides, the CDR3 is TGTGCCAGCAATCCAGGGATGGGCTGGGAGCTGTTTTTT. As protein: CASNPGMGWELFF.

The chain joins TRBV9 to TRBJ2-5; TRBD1 is a possible D gene (6 bases). The CDR3 contains 14 residues. V lost 3 bases and J 5 bases, leaving 14 bases between the germline ends. Germline V gene lookup returns CDR1 SGDLS and CDR2 YYNGEE. The chain's CDR3 is CASSATGMRETQYF. In nucleotides, the CDR3 is TGTGCCAGCAGCGCCACAGGGATGAGGGAGACCCAGTACTTC. Variable domain in full (rest from reference TRBV9 and TRBJ2-5): DSGVTQTPKHLITATGQRVTLRCSPRSGDLSVYWYQQSLDQGLQFLIQYYNGEERAKGNILERFSAQQFPDLHSELNLSSLELGDSALYFCASSATGMRETQYFGPGTRLLVL.

This clonotype has ten or more counts. CDR3 bases: TGTGCCAGCAGCTTAACAGGGAGGGAGGACGAGCAGTACTTC. Protein sequence: CASSLTGREDEQYF. V and J are TRBV7-9 and TRBJ2-7, with a possible D match to TRBD2 (7 bases). Trimming left V 2 bases short and J 5 bases short, with 13 bases between. CDR3 length equals 14 residues. Germline V gene lookup returns CDR1 SEHNR and CDR2 FQNEAQ (reference sequence).

This clonotype was recorded many times. One junction end does not reproduce the germline sequence, and a read error may be involved. J is TRBJ1-1 and V is TRBV13; no clear D gene. Germline CDR1 and CDR2: PRHDT and FYEKMQ (reference sequence). The CDR3 sequence is 13 residues long. The CDR3: CASTLPSNTEAFF. CDR3 in DNA: TGTGCCAGCACCTTACCTTCGAACACTGAAGCTTTCTTT.

There are many counts of this clonotype. This rearrangement joins TRBV4-3 to TRBJ1-2; D is perhaps TRBD1 (6 bases). Deletions cut 1 base from V and 4 bases from J, with 10 bases between. Germline loops: CDR1 LGHNA, CDR2 YSLEER. The CDR3 has 14 residues. As DNA, the CDR3 is TGCGCCAGCAGCCAAGCACAGGGTCGCTATGGCTACACCTTC. This translates into CASSQAQGRYGYTF.

With regard to this clonotype: A much larger clone differs from this one at a single base, so this may be a read error. The chain combines TRBV19 with TRBJ1-1, with D unresolved. Germline CDR1 and CDR2: LNHDA and SQIVND (reference sequence). The CDR3 runs to 15 residues. The CDR3 here is CANSPPLDPGTEAFF. As DNA, the CDR3 is TGTGCCAATAGTCCGCCGCTTGATCCGGGGACTGAAGCTTTCTTT.

A note on this clonotype: Sequence at one end of the junction differs from germline and may be a read error. The genes are TRBV7-2 and TRBJ2-2, with 12 bases fitting TRBD2. Germline values: CDR1 SGHTA, CDR2 FQGNSA. The CDR3 is 12 amino acids. CDR3 bases: TGTGCCAGCAGCCTGACTAGCGGGGGGCTGTTTTTT. Its translation is CASSLTSGGLFF.

This chain uses TRBV19 with TRBJ2-6, with a tentative D call TRBD1 (6 bases). Per germline, CDR1 LNHDA and CDR2 SQIVND (reference sequence). The CDR3 runs 17 residues. V gave up 9 bases and J gave up 2 bases, with 20 bases separating them. The CDR3 region has the DNA TGTGCCAGCTCACCAGGGGAGAGTCTCCCTGGGGCCAACGTCCTGACTTTC. It is translated as CASSPGESLPGANVLTF.

The chain links TRBV20-1 to TRBJ2-7, with 8 bases aligning to TRBD2. V shed 6 bases and J 6 bases; nucleotides not matched to a gene: 10. The CDR3 is 13 amino acids. The germline V gene has CDR1 DFQATT and CDR2 SNEGSKA (reference sequence). CDR3: CSAKGAGASEQYF. CDR3 DNA: TGCAGTGCAAAGGGAGCGGGAGCCTCCGAGCAGTACTTC.

This clonotype was recorded many times. The chain combines TRBV9 with TRBJ2-5; 7 nucleotides agree with TRBD1. Germline CDR1 reads SGDLS; CDR2 reads YYNGEE. The CDR3 is 16 amino acids. Trimming at V came to 3 bases and at J to 2 bases, leaving 10 bases not matched to a gene. CDR3 DNA: TGTGCCAGCAGCGCTGAGGGGGACAGATCACAAGAGACCCAGTACTTC. It translates to CASSAEGDRSQETQYF.

Many counts were recorded for this clonotype. The gene calls are TRBV12-3 or TRBV12-4 and TRBJ2-5; D tentatively reads TRBD1 or TRBD2 (5 bases each). The length of the CDR3 is 14 residues. Trimming left V 6 bases short and J 7 bases short, with 18 bases between. This CDR3 reads CASREAGAARTQYF. CDR3 nucleotide sequence: TGTGCCAGCAGGGAAGCCGGGGCGGCCCGGACCCAGTACTTC.

At least ten counts were recorded for this clonotype. The chain employs TRBV6-1 and TRBJ1-2, with no clear D. The CDR3 length is 10 residues. CDR1 and CDR2 (germline): MNHNS, SASEGT. V lost 4 bases and J lost 8, with 5 bases in between. CDR3 residues: CASSALGYTF. The CDR3, as DNA: TGTGCCAGCAGTGCACTAGGCTACACCTTC.

V gene TRBV27 combines with J gene TRBJ2-7; 7 bases fit TRBD1. CDR1 and CDR2 (germline): MNHEY, SMNVEV (reference sequence). V lost 6 bases to trimming and J lost 0 bases; unmatched junction nucleotides: 8. This CDR3 region has 15 residues. CDR3 protein: CASRAGTASSYEQYF. In DNA, the CDR3 is TGTGCCAGCAGGGCAGGGACAGCGAGCTCCTACGAGCAGTACTTC.

The chain employs TRBV14 and TRBJ2-5; no clear D gene. Per germline, CDR1 SGHDN and CDR2 FVKESK. The ends were cut back, 4 bases at V and 0 bases at J, with 9 bases in the middle. The CDR3 spans 14 residues. DNA of the CDR3: TGTGCCAGCAGCCTGAACCGGGACCAAGAGACCCAGTACTTC. Protein sequence: CASSLNRDQETQYF.

This rearrangement joins TRBV29-1 to TRBJ2-7, with 8 bases lining up with TRBD1. Looked up from germline, CDR1 is SQVTM and CDR2 is ANQGSEA. The J segment lost 4 bases and the V segment lost 4 bases, leaving 9 bases of the junction unmatched. CDR3 length equals 14 residues. CDR3 sequence (DNA): TGCAGCGTTGCCCAGAGACAGGGGAGATACGAGCAGTACTTC. It is translated as CSVAQRQGRYEQYF.

This chain uses TRBV9 with TRBJ2-7; 8 positions agree with TRBD2. With V trimmed by 4 bases and J by 0 bases, 6 bases remained unmatched. From germline, CDR1 is SGDLS and CDR2 YYNGEE. The CDR3 has 15 residues. The CDR3 is CASSPLAGNSYEQYF. The CDR3, as DNA: TGTGCCAGCAGCCCCCTAGCGGGCAACTCCTACGAGCAGTACTTC.

This clonotype was recorded many times. The chain is built from TRBV7-9 and TRBJ1-4; no reliable D call. V was pared by 5 bases and J by 12 bases, with 25 bases between. Germline lookup yields CDR1 SEHNR and CDR2 FQNEAQ (reference sequence). The CDR3 contains 16 residues. CDR3 DNA: TGTGCCAGCAGCCACAATGCCCGCGGACCCCCATGGGAACTGTTTTTT. The encoded protein is CASSHNARGPPWELFF.